This is a list of T cell receptor beta chains from one sample in a study of shared clonotypes between healthy human individuals. The table came from immunoSEQ multiplex PCR; TCRdb's copy has only in-frame clones and leaves some out. The top ten clones hold around 1% of a sample with about 2 million clones, about 95% of them seen once. The sample was naive CD8+ T cells sorted from blood. The receptors were sampled from a man aged 18 to 29 in good health. CDR3s leave out the opening cysteine and the closing phenylalanine or tryptophan. The order of the fields is clone size, V gene, J gene, CDR3 protein. Only some rows state a clone size, as once, few, many or a class for expanded clones.

.,TRBV27,TRBJ1-1,ASSFTMNTEAF
.,TRBV30,TRBJ1-3,AWSVLGPGNTIY
.,TRBV6-1,TRBJ1-2,ASSEATEGANYGYT
.,TRBV14,TRBJ1-1,ASSHGKNTEAF
.,TRBV9,TRBJ2-5,ASSVAGSYETQY
once,TRBV5-5,TRBJ2-7,ASSSWQAEGSYEQY
.,TRBV9,TRBJ2-5,ASSPPGLAGGGGETQY
.,TRBV2,TRBJ2-5,ASSGNEAGTQY
.,TRBV7-9,TRBJ2-7,ASSPTGTGKTFDSYEQY
.,TRBV27,TRBJ2-7,ASSLGGEGYEQY
.,TRBV28,TRBJ2-2,ASSLQTDRAYITGELF
.,TRBV9,TRBJ2-5,ASSVGSNEETQY
.,TRBV5-6,TRBJ1-5,ASSLALEGRQPQH
.,TRBV18,TRBJ1-1,ASSPTPRGRENTEAF
.,TRBV5-1,TRBJ2-7,ASSFGTSGYEQY
.,TRBV29-1,TRBJ2-1,SVEGDYNEQF
.,TRBV5-6,TRBJ2-1,ASSSGLAEYNEQF
few,TRBV6-5,TRBJ2-1,ASSPDRDEQF
.,TRBV27,TRBJ2-7,ASSSTAPGQGSEQY
.,TRBV19,TRBJ1-2,ASSITRVYGYT
.,TRBV5-4,TRBJ2-3,ASSLTSGRARTDTQY
.,TRBV5-4,TRBJ2-5,ASSPGTGGRETQY
.,TRBV18,TRBJ2-3,ASSPDTYRLAGSTDTQY
.,TRBV4-1,TRBJ1-3,ASSQVWGSGNTIY
.,TRBV27,TRBJ2-7,ASSPPAGVHEQY
.,TRBV6-6,TRBJ2-7,ASSYTQPSSYEQY
.,TRBV7-2,TRBJ1-1,ASSLPRRIEAF
.,TRBV10-2,TRBJ2-1,ASSDLFNEQF
.,TRBV7-9,TRBJ2-7,ASSYALIGASLSYEQY
.,TRBV27,TRBJ2-4,ASSPQGTGNIQY
.,TRBV7-9,TRBJ2-7,ASSSPAGSGSYEQY
once,TRBV7-9,TRBJ2-3,ASSLALAGETTDTQY
.,TRBV9,TRBJ2-3,ASSVEDPTDTQY
.,TRBV27,TRBJ1-1,ASSLTGGGTEAF
.,TRBV27,TRBJ2-3,ASSPADRPSTDTQY
.,TRBV6-5,TRBJ2-7,ASSYSGLGEQY
once,TRBV7-9,TRBJ2-3,ASSNTGTASTDTQY
few,TRBV4-1,TRBJ1-2,ASSQVGARSGYT
.,TRBV13,TRBJ2-1,ATEEVLVNEQF
.,TRBV14,TRBJ1-1,ASSLQDTEAF
.,TRBV9,TRBJ2-7,ASSVEPGTSYEQY
once,TRBV2,TRBJ2-7,ASSEWAAISYEQY
.,TRBV5-8,TRBJ2-3,ASSSGQIDTDTQY
.,TRBV5-4,TRBJ1-4,ASSPRGDANEKLF
.,TRBV30,TRBJ2-1,AWTLGQGIYNEQF
once,TRBV7-9,TRBJ2-1,ASSLVLSSSPDEQF
once,TRBV4-1,TRBJ2-2,ASSQGTSDGELF
.,TRBV13,TRBJ1-2,ASSLRGAGYGYT
.,TRBV5-1,TRBJ2-3,ASSPGTSVQDTQY
.,TRBV11-2,TRBJ2-3,ASSLDWGGGGGVTDTQY
.,TRBV2,TRBJ2-7,ASKGGQGLDEQY
once,TRBV4-2,TRBJ2-3,ASSQALAGSTDTQY
.,TRBV27,TRBJ2-3,ASSLQVPQGHGGDTQY
.,TRBV13,TRBJ2-7,ASSLALSGSLSEQY